Shown below are 14 T cell receptor beta chains from a single sample sequenced in a study of beta chain features in type 1 diabetes. TCRB transcripts that were expressed got sequenced, as all of the isolated RNA had been reverse transcribed. Sequencing was performed with immunoSEQ multiplex PCR; in TCRdb, only in-frame clones are kept and a portion is missing. This sample has around 330,000 clones, with 8% to 13% found just once. Material for sequencing was naive CD4+ T cells from blood. The receptors were sampled from a woman in her twenties or thirties in good health.

The V gene is TRBV28, the J gene TRBJ2-2; 11 nucleotides match TRBD1. Germline CDR1 MDHEN, CDR2 SYDVKM. The CDR3 sequence is 15 residues long. J gave up 5 bases and V 6 bases, and 5 bases lay outside the gene matches. The CDR3 DNA reads TGTGCCAGCAGGCACGGACAGGGGGCGACCGGGGAGCTGTTTTTT. As protein: CASRHGQGATGELFF.

Here the CDR3 DNA reads TGTGCCAGTAGTACGGACAGGACCTACGAGCAGTACTTC. This encodes CASSTDRTYEQYF. This chain connects TRBV19 to TRBJ2-7; 7 bases agree with TRBD1. Germline CDR1 reads LNHDA; CDR2 reads SQIVND (reference sequence). The CDR3 spans 13 residues. After removal of 4 bases from V and 2 bases from J, the junction contained 2 bases not matched to a gene.

The V gene is TRBV7-3, the J gene TRBJ2-6, with D possibly being TRBD2 (6 bases). Trimming took 4 bases from V and 2 from J, leaving 12 bases between them. The CDR3 has 16 residues. Germline V gene sequence: CDR1 SGHTA, CDR2 FQGTGA. The CDR3 nucleotides are TGTGCCAGCAGCTCCTGGGGGGAAGCTGGGGCCAACGTCCTGACTTTC. Protein sequence: CASSSWGEAGANVLTF.

This clone appeared a few times. The chain carries TRBV7-9 and TRBJ2-1; 9 bases are shared with TRBD2. The CDR3 runs 17 residues. Per the germline V gene, CDR1 is SEHNR and CDR2 is FQNEAQ (reference sequence). Trimming cost V 2 bases and J 4 bases; bases outside gene matches: 9. The CDR3 reads CASSLSGVAGVYNEQFF. Written as DNA, the CDR3 is TGTGCCAGCAGCTTATCAGGGGTAGCGGGAGTTTACAATGAGCAGTTCTTC.

This clone was counted only a few times. The J gene is TRBJ1-1, the V gene TRBV14; TRBD1 matches 12 bases. Germline trimming cut 0 bases from V and 5 bases from J; bases unmatched to any gene: 4. The length of the CDR3 is 16 residues. The germline V gene encodes CDR1 SGHDN and CDR2 FVKESK. CDR3 nucleotide sequence: TGTGCCAGCAGCCAAGATCGGGACAGGGGGCGAACTGAAGCTTTCTTT. The encoded protein is CASSQDRDRGRTEAFF.

The chain carries TRBV19 and TRBJ2-7; D is uncertain. This CDR3 is 16 amino acids long. Germline assignment: CDR1 LNHDA and CDR2 SQIVND (reference sequence). V was shortened by 6 bases and J by 1 base, with 19 bases between the two germline ends. The CDR3 loop is CASSNPGGGRSYEQYF. CDR3 in DNA: TGTGCCAGTAGCAACCCCGGTGGTGGGCGATCCTACGAGCAGTACTTC.

This clone was seen only a few times. The rearrangement links TRBV7-9 to TRBJ1-2; 10 positions match TRBD1. Germline assignment: CDR1 SEHNR and CDR2 FQNEAQ (reference sequence). This CDR3 contains 15 residues. With V trimmed by 5 bases and J by 6 bases, 9 bases remained unmatched. CDR3 region: CASSARQGARNGYTF. The DNA of the CDR3 is TGTGCCAGCAGCGCAAGACAGGGGGCGCGGAATGGCTACACCTTC.

This clone was picked up a small number of times. The V call is TRBV5-4, the J call TRBJ2-3; 9 nucleotides align to TRBD2. CDR3 length: 15 residues. In germline, CDR1 is SGHNT, CDR2 YYREEE (reference sequence). V trimming: 1 base; J trimming: 8 bases; junction bases outside the gene matches: 8. The CDR3 reads CASSLISGRGGTQYF. In nucleotides, the CDR3 is TGTGCCAGCAGCTTGATTAGCGGGAGAGGAGGTACGCAGTATTTT.

The chain employs TRBV7-9 and TRBJ1-1, with D perhaps TRBD1 (6 bases). Trimming removed 3 bases from V and 2 bases from J, with 13 bases in between. There are 15 residues in the CDR3. CDR1 and CDR2 from the germline V gene are SEHNR and FQNEAQ (reference sequence). The CDR3 loop reads CASSFRTAENTEAFF. DNA of the CDR3: TGTGCCAGCAGCTTCCGGACAGCGGAAAACACTGAAGCTTTCTTT. Using reference TRBV7-9 and TRBJ1-1 for the parts outside the CDR3, the full variable domain is DTGVSQNPRHKITKRGQNVTFRCDPISEHNRLYWYRQTLGQGPEFLTYFQNEAQLEKSRLLSDRFSAERPKGSFSTLEIQRTEQGDSAMYLCASSFRTAENTEAFFGQGTRLTVV.

This clone showed up just a few times. CDR3 in amino acids: CASSLILALNEQFF. DNA of the CDR3: TGTGCCAGCAGCTTGATCCTAGCTCTCAATGAGCAGTTCTTC. This chain connects TRBV5-4 to TRBJ2-1, with D tentatively TRBD2 (5 bases). In germline, CDR1 is SGHNT, CDR2 YYREEE (reference sequence). Trimming removed 1 base from V and 6 bases from J, with 11 bases in between. This CDR3 is 14 amino acids long.

The chain has TRBV7-2 and TRBJ2-3, with 8 bases fitting TRBD2. V lost 8 bases and J lost 8; bases outside the gene matches: 18. Germline V lookup: CDR1 SGHTA, CDR2 FQGNSA. This CDR3 contains 16 residues. The CDR3 nucleotides read TGTGCCAGCGACTCCCGAATAGCGGGACTACGCTCTACGCAGTATTTT. This translates into CASDSRIAGLRSTQYF.

This clone appeared a few times. J is TRBJ2-7 and V is TRBV28; TRBD2 aligns across 13 bases. The length of the CDR3 is 15 residues. J lost 4 bases, V lost 5 bases, and 5 bases had no gene match. Germline V gives CDR1 MDHEN, CDR2 SYDVKM. The CDR3, as DNA: TGTGCCAGCAGTATTGGGACTAGCGGGGTTTACGAGCAGTACTTC. It translates to CASSIGTSGVYEQYF.

V is TRBV5-1 and J is TRBJ2-2; D is unclear. V dropped 0 bases and J dropped 3 bases, with 9 bases sitting between them. In germline, CDR1 is SGHRS, CDR2 YFSETQ. This CDR3 is 15 amino acids long. CDR3 residues: CASSLVRRDTGELFF. The CDR3 nucleotides are TGCGCCAGCAGCTTGGTGCGGCGAGACACCGGGGAGCTGTTTTTT.

The chain is built from TRBV2 and TRBJ2-5, with 9 nucleotides matching TRBD2. With V trimmed by 7 bases and J by 5 bases, 11 bases remained unmatched. Germline CDR1 and CDR2: SNHLY and FYNNEI. The CDR3 contains 15 residues. CDR3 amino acids: CASTHEGLARETQYF. For the CDR3, the DNA is TGTGCCAGCACGCACGAGGGACTAGCTAGGGAGACCCAGTACTTC.